This is a list of T cell receptor beta chains from one sample in a study of T cell responses to AZD1222 COVID-19 vaccine. Profiling relied on immunoSEQ multiplex PCR, and the TCRdb table lists in-frame clones only, not all of them. The sample shows around 150,000 clones, around 92% of them seen only once. Sequencing was performed on peripheral blood, taken 28 days after the second AZD1222 dose. The receptors here all came from an adult who received the AZD1222 COVID-19 vaccine. Each CDR3 is given with its conserved first and last residue. Fields, in order: D gene, V gene, J gene, clone size, CDR3 DNA, CDR3 protein. A D gene is named only where the DNA matches it firmly. The size of a clone is reported for some rows only, either as once, few or many, or as a class for expanded clones.

D: TRBD2; V: TRBV5-1; J: TRBJ2-3; size: NA; DNA: TGCGCCAGCAGCTTGCTTGGCCGGGGGGCAGATACGCAGTATTTT; CDR3: CASSLLGRGADTQYF
D: TRBD1; V: TRBV6-5; J: TRBJ1-2; size: once; DNA: TGTGCCAGCAGCTTCCAGGGGGCGCGTGGCTACACCTTC; CDR3: CASSFQGARGYTF
D: NA; V: TRBV5-1; J: TRBJ1-3; size: NA; DNA: TGCGCCAGCAGCTTTTCAGGGGTTGGAAACACCATATATTTT; CDR3: CASSFSGVGNTIYF
D: NA; V: TRBV2; J: TRBJ1-1; size: NA; DNA: TGTGCCAGCAGCATAGAGGCCAACACTGAAGCTTTCTTT; CDR3: CASSIEANTEAFF
D: TRBD1; V: TRBV9; J: TRBJ1-1; size: NA; DNA: TGTGCCAGCAGCAACCACAGGGGCACTGAAGCTTTCTTT; CDR3: CASSNHRGTEAFF
D: TRBD1; V: TRBV19; J: TRBJ1-2; size: NA; DNA: TGTGCCAGTAGTATGGGACAGTTCAACTATGGCTACACCTTC; CDR3: CASSMGQFNYGYTF
D: TRBD2; V: TRBV6-6; J: TRBJ2-2; size: NA; DNA: TGTGCCAGCAGCCGATACCCTACTAGCGGGGGTCCCGGGGAGCTGTTTTTT; CDR3: CASSRYPTSGGPGELFF
D: NA; V: TRBV3-1/TRBV3-2; J: TRBJ1-1; size: NA; DNA: TGTGCCAGCAGCCGTCCAGGGGCTGAAGCTTTCTTT; CDR3: CASSRPGAEAFF
D: TRBD1; V: TRBV5-1; J: TRBJ2-7; size: NA; DNA: TGCGCCAGCAGCCCCGGGACAGCGACCTACGAGCAGTACTTC; CDR3: CASSPGTATYEQYF
D: NA; V: TRBV2; J: TRBJ1-1; size: NA; DNA: TGTGCCAGCAGTTGGAACACTGAAGCTTTCTTT; CDR3: CASSWNTEAFF
D: NA; V: TRBV4-1; J: TRBJ2-1; size: NA; DNA: TGCGCCAGCAGCCCCATACCGGACAGCGCCGAGGTCTTC; CDR3: CASSPIPDSAEVF
D: NA; V: TRBV2; J: TRBJ1-1; size: NA; DNA: TGTGCCAGCAGTGAAGCTCCGCGGACTGAAGCTTTCTTT; CDR3: CASSEAPRTEAFF
D: NA; V: TRBV30; J: TRBJ2-3; size: NA; DNA: TGTGCCTGGAGTTTTGCGACAGGACGCACAGATACGCAGTATTTT; CDR3: CAWSFATGRTDTQYF
D: NA; V: TRBV5-4; J: TRBJ1-2; size: NA; DNA: TGTGCCAGCAGCTTGGGCGTGAGCTATGGCTACACCTTC; CDR3: CASSLGVSYGYTF
D: NA; V: TRBV5-1; J: TRBJ1-2; size: NA; DNA: TGCGCCAGCAGCTTGGGTGTGAACTATGGCTACACCTTC; CDR3: CASSLGVNYGYTF
D: NA; V: TRBV6-5; J: TRBJ2-7; size: NA; DNA: TGTGCCAGCAGCCACGGATCGGCATATCCCTACGAGCAGTACTTC; CDR3: CASSHGSAYPYEQYF
D: NA; V: TRBV14; J: TRBJ2-2; size: NA; DNA: TGTGCCAGCAGCCAAGTGAACACCGGGGAGCTGTTTTTT; CDR3: CASSQVNTGELFF
D: TRBD1; V: TRBV2; J: TRBJ1-4; size: NA; DNA: TGTGCCAGCAGTACAGGGGGTAATGAAAAACTGTTTTTT; CDR3: CASSTGGNEKLFF
D: TRBD2; V: TRBV7-7; J: TRBJ2-5; size: NA; DNA: TGTGCCAGCAGCTTAGGAGGGACTAGCGGGGGGCAAGAGACCCAGTACTTC; CDR3: CASSLGGTSGGQETQYF
D: TRBD1; V: TRBV4-1; J: TRBJ1-2; size: NA; DNA: TGCGCCAGCAGCCAGCCCGACAGGGAAAACTATGGCTACACCTTC; CDR3: CASSQPDRENYGYTF
D: NA; V: TRBV3-1/TRBV3-2; J: TRBJ1-3; size: NA; DNA: TGTGCCAGCAGTCAAGTGCCGGGACGCCACTCTGGAAACACCATATATTTT; CDR3: CASSQVPGRHSGNTIYF
D: TRBD2; V: TRBV3-1/TRBV3-2; J: TRBJ2-1; size: NA; DNA: TGTGCCAGCAGCCAAGTCGGGGGGGCGTCGAATGAGCAGTTCTTC; CDR3: CASSQVGGASNEQFF
D: NA; V: TRBV12-3/TRBV12-4; J: TRBJ2-2; size: NA; DNA: TGTGCCAGCAGTTTTGAGTTTGGGGAGCTGTTTTTT; CDR3: CASSFEFGELFF
D: NA; V: TRBV12-3/TRBV12-4; J: TRBJ2-7; size: NA; DNA: TGTGCCAGCAGCGGACAGGGAGGGAACGAGCAGTACTTC; CDR3: CASSGQGGNEQYF
D: NA; V: TRBV9; J: TRBJ1-2; size: NA; DNA: TGTGCCAGCAGCGCCCGACAGTCCCCGCACTATGGCTACACCTTC; CDR3: CASSARQSPHYGYTF
D: NA; V: TRBV18; J: TRBJ1-4; size: NA; DNA: TGTGCCAGCTCACCGGGCACAGGGCCTAATGAAAAACTGTTTTTT; CDR3: CASSPGTGPNEKLFF
D: NA; V: TRBV12-3/TRBV12-4; J: TRBJ1-2; size: NA; DNA: TGTGCCAGCAGTTTTTTCCATTCCTACACCTTC; CDR3: CASSFFHSYTF
D: TRBD1; V: TRBV9; J: TRBJ1-2; size: NA; DNA: TGTGCCAGCAGCGGGGGGACAGGGCCTAACTATGGCTACACCTTC; CDR3: CASSGGTGPNYGYTF
D: TRBD1; V: TRBV19; J: TRBJ1-1; size: NA; DNA: TGTGCCAGTAGGGAGACAGGGGTCTGGATGAACACTGAAGCTTTCTTT; CDR3: CASRETGVWMNTEAFF
D: NA; V: TRBV6-5; J: TRBJ1-2; size: NA; DNA: TGTGCCAGCAGTTACTCGAGTACAGCCGATAGAGGCTACACCTTC; CDR3: CASSYSSTADRGYTF
D: NA; V: TRBV7-2; J: TRBJ1-1; size: NA; DNA: TGTGCCAGCAGCTTGTTGCGAAGGGGTGTAGCTTTCTTT; CDR3: CASSLLRRGVAFF
D: NA; V: TRBV19; J: TRBJ1-1; size: NA; DNA: TGTGCCAGTATTGGGCAGACCTACTCTCTCGCTTTCTTT; CDR3: CASIGQTYSLAFF
D: TRBD1; V: TRBV2; J: TRBJ1-5; size: NA; DNA: TGTGCCAGCGAGAATTCAGGGGGGTATCAGCCCCAGCATTTT; CDR3: CASENSGGYQPQHF
D: TRBD1; V: TRBV7-7; J: TRBJ2-2; size: NA; DNA: TGTGCCAGCAGCAAAGGGGGCGGTTTATTCAATGCCGGGGAGCTGTTTTTT; CDR3: CASSKGGGLFNAGELFF
D: NA; V: TRBV10-3; J: TRBJ1-2; size: few; DNA: TGTGCCATCAGTATACAGCCTAACTATGGCTACACCTTC; CDR3: CAISIQPNYGYTF
D: NA; V: TRBV19; J: TRBJ1-2; size: NA; DNA: TGTGCCAGTAGTATAGAATCCAGGGATGGCTACACCTTC; CDR3: CASSIESRDGYTF
D: TRBD2; V: TRBV19; J: TRBJ2-5; size: NA; DNA: TGTGCCAGTAGTATCGGGCCGACTAGCGGGGGAGAGACCCAGTACTTC; CDR3: CASSIGPTSGGETQYF
D: TRBD1; V: TRBV5-1; J: TRBJ1-1; size: NA; DNA: TGCGCCAGCAGCTTGGGTCAACCCGACAGGGAAATTTTGAACACTGAAGCTTTCTTT; CDR3: CASSLGQPDREILNTEAFF
D: NA; V: TRBV7-9; J: TRBJ2-1; size: NA; DNA: TGTGCCAGCGTCGGTCAGGGTCCCTACAATGAGCAGTTCTTC; CDR3: CASVGQGPYNEQFF
D: TRBD1; V: TRBV24-1; J: TRBJ1-5; size: NA; DNA: TGTGCCGTCGACAGGGGAGCTGGACAGCCCCAGCATTTT; CDR3: CAVDRGAGQPQHF
D: NA; V: TRBV3-1/TRBV3-2; J: TRBJ1-6; size: NA; DNA: TGTGCCAGCAGCCAAGATCTCATATATAATTCACCCCTCCACTTT; CDR3: CASSQDLIYNSPLHF
D: NA; V: TRBV11-2; J: TRBJ1-2; size: NA; DNA: TGTGCCAGCAGCTTATCCCAGGGAGACTATGGCTACACCTTC; CDR3: CASSLSQGDYGYTF
D: TRBD1; V: TRBV3-1/TRBV3-2; J: TRBJ2-2; size: NA; DNA: TGTGCCAGCAGCCAAGCAGGGGGCGCGGGCGGGGAGCTGTTTTTT; CDR3: CASSQAGGAGGELFF
D: NA; V: TRBV27; J: TRBJ2-2; size: NA; DNA: TGTGCCAGCAGTTTTGCAGGTGGGACCGGGGAGCTGTTTTTT; CDR3: CASSFAGGTGELFF
D: NA; V: TRBV5-4; J: TRBJ1-2; size: NA; DNA: TGTGCCAGCAGCACAAACACCAGGGTAGGCTATGGCTACACCTTC; CDR3: CASSTNTRVGYGYTF
D: TRBD1; V: TRBV10-1; J: TRBJ2-7; size: NA; DNA: TGCGCCAGCAGTGAAGGGACAGGGGGAACTTACGAGCAGTACTTC; CDR3: CASSEGTGGTYEQYF
D: NA; V: TRBV7-8; J: TRBJ2-2; size: once; DNA: TGTGCCATGGGGGACCCGAACACCGGGGAGCTGTTTTTT; CDR3: CAMGDPNTGELFF
D: NA; V: TRBV2; J: TRBJ1-6; size: NA; DNA: TGTGCCAGCAAGGGCTTTAGCTCCTATAATTCACCCCTCCACTTT; CDR3: CASKGFSSYNSPLHF
D: NA; V: TRBV10-1; J: TRBJ1-1; size: NA; DNA: TGCGCCAGCAGTGAGTCAGCGAACACTGAAGCTTTCTTT; CDR3: CASSESANTEAFF
D: NA; V: TRBV9; J: TRBJ1-1; size: NA; DNA: TGTGCCAGGAGGAGGGCCCTAACCACTGAAGCTTTCTTT; CDR3: CARRRALTTEAFF
D: NA; V: TRBV7-8; J: TRBJ1-2; size: once; DNA: TGTGCCAGCAGCTTATCAGGGTATGGCTACACCTTC; CDR3: CASSLSGYGYTF
D: NA; V: TRBV7-2; J: TRBJ2-1; size: NA; DNA: TGTGCCAGCAGCTTGGGTTACGCAGGCTTCAATGAGCAGTTCTTC; CDR3: CASSLGYAGFNEQFF
D: TRBD1; V: TRBV6-1; J: TRBJ1-1; size: NA; DNA: TGTGCCAGCAGTGAGACAGGGGGTGAAGCTTTCTTT; CDR3: CASSETGGEAFF
D: NA; V: TRBV7-8; J: TRBJ2-6; size: NA; DNA: TGTGCCAGCAGCTTAGTTCCAGTGACCATCTCTGGGGCCAACGTCCTGACTTTC; CDR3: CASSLVPVTISGANVLTF
D: TRBD1; V: TRBV7-9; J: TRBJ1-5; size: NA; DNA: TGTGCCAGCAGCCCCGCCCATGACAGGGGCAATCAGCCCCAGCATTTT; CDR3: CASSPAHDRGNQPQHF